This entry describes one T cell receptor (beta chain). These data originate in a study of OX40 agonist ivuxolimab in advanced cancers. J lost 7 bases, V lost 3 bases, and 15 bases had no gene match. The CDR3 has 18 residues. CDR1 MGHRA and CDR2 YSYEKL come from the germline V gene. Data came from immunoSEQ multiplex PCR; TCRdb stores just in-frame clones and leaves some out. This table holds about 14,000 clones, more than 75% found once. J is TRBJ2-1 and V is TRBV4-1, with 10 nucleotides matching TRBD2. The sample consisted of CD4+ or CD8+ T cells sorted from blood, taken in a trial of the OX40 agonist ivuxolimab. The receptor comes from an adult with an advanced solid tumor such as melanoma, head and neck, liver or kidney cancer. CDR3 DNA sequence: TGCGCCAGCAGCCAGCTCGCCACCCAAGCGGGGGGGTTGAATGAGCAGTTCTTC. This sequence encodes CASSQLATQAGGLNEQFF.